Following are 25 T cell receptor beta chains from one sample sequenced in a study of T cells in Graves' hyperthyroidism and ophthalmopathy. Amplification of TCR beta CDR3 regions used RNA as the template. HTBI primers were the set used in a first-round RT-PCR of the TCR CDR3. TCRdb reprocessed the multiplex PCR reads with MiXCR, giving one entry per CDR3 protein. The data show about 400,000 distinct CDR3 sequences, with about 15% seen just once and around a third held by the top ten. The sample taken for sequencing was blood. The receptor source for this set is a woman aged 30 to 39 with Graves' hyperthyroidism.

The table lists this clonotype with many counts. The rearrangement uses TRBV12-3 or TRBV12-4 and TRBJ2-3; TRBD2 matches 10 bases. V lost 5 bases to trimming and J lost 0 bases; unmatched junction nucleotides: 8. The CDR3 is 17 amino acids. CDR3 loop: CASSALTSGPSTDTQYF. The CDR3 nucleotides read TGTGCCAGCAGTGCCCTGACTAGCGGGCCTAGCACAGATACGCAGTATTTT.

This clonotype has ten or more counts. V usage is TRBV12-3 or TRBV12-4 and J usage is TRBJ2-3; D is unresolved. The CDR3 extends over 16 amino acids. Trimming took off 3 bases at V and 0 bases at J, with 13 bases between the two ends. This CDR3 is CASSFFSQTSTDTQYF. The CDR3 nucleotides read TGTGCCAGCAGTTTCTTTTCCCAGACTAGCACAGATACGCAGTATTTT.

Only one count was recorded for this clonotype. V usage is TRBV19 and J usage is TRBJ1-5; no firm D call. The CDR3 sequence is 15 residues long. V was clipped by 6 bases and J by 4 bases, with 16 bases between them. Germline assignment: CDR1 LNHDA and CDR2 SQIVND (reference sequence). The CDR3 DNA sequence: TGTGCCAGTAGCCCCCTTCTACGGATAAATCAGCCCCAGCATTTT. It is translated as CASSPLLRINQPQHF.

This clonotype was counted between two and nine times. The chain employs TRBV7-3 and TRBJ2-7; D possibly matches TRBD1 or TRBD2 (6 bases each). Per germline, CDR1 SGHTA and CDR2 FQGTGA. The CDR3 loop spans 13 amino acids. The V end lost 5 bases, the J end lost 7 bases, and 15 bases lay between the germline ends. DNA for the CDR3: TGTGCCAGCAGCGCGCAACAGGGAGGTGAGCAGTACTTC. Amino acid sequence: CASSAQQGGEQYF.

V and J are TRBV7-3 and TRBJ2-3; 8 bases fit TRBD1. This CDR3 has 12 residues. Germline V CDR1 and CDR2: SGHTA, FQGTGA. V lost 5 bases, J lost 9 bases, and 4 bases stayed unmatched. The CDR3 DNA is TGTGCCAGCAGCCCCGGGACAGGCACGCAGTATTTT. Translation: CASSPGTGTQYF.

This clonotype was found many times. The rearrangement uses TRBV28 and TRBJ2-1; D not certain. Germline V gene lookup returns CDR1 MDHEN and CDR2 SYDVKM. V lost 2 bases to trimming and J lost 8 bases, with 13 bases between them. This CDR3 is built from 14 residues. The DNA of the CDR3 is TGTGCCAGCAGTTTAGACGCAGAGAGGTATGAGCAGTTCTTC. Amino acids: CASSLDAERYEQFF.

This clonotype has just a few counts. The V gene is TRBV20-1, the J gene TRBJ1-6; no clear D gene. With 6 bases removed from V and 10 bases from J, the gap between germline ends came to 28 bases. The CDR3 has 17 amino acids. The germline V gene has CDR1 DFQATT and CDR2 SNEGSKA (reference sequence). Written as DNA, the CDR3 is TGCAGTGCAAAGAGTTGGGTTTTGCGTGGGAAAGGGTCACCCCTCCACTTT. Translated: CSAKSWVLRGKGSPLHF.

This clonotype was counted between two and nine times. V usage is TRBV11-2 and J usage is TRBJ2-3, with 8 bases fitting TRBD2. The CDR3 has 17 amino acids. V was pared by 5 bases and J by 4 bases, with 14 bases of the junction left unmatched. Per germline, CDR1 SGHAT and CDR2 FQNNGV. The CDR3 sequence is CASSPSYGLAGSDTQYF. DNA of the CDR3: TGTGCCAGCAGCCCATCCTATGGGTTAGCGGGATCAGATACGCAGTATTTT.

This sequence joins TRBV5-5 and TRBJ2-7; D remains ambiguous. From germline, CDR1 is SGHKS and CDR2 YYEKEE (reference sequence). This CDR3 contains 13 residues. The V and J ends lost 5 bases and 7 bases respectively, with 16 bases between them. CDR3 coding DNA: TGTGCCAGCAGTGGTCCAGGAACGCGGGAGCAGTACTTC. This sequence encodes CASSGPGTREQYF.

This clonotype was seen more than once but under ten times. A read error is possible here, since a much larger clone lies one base away. This rearrangement joins TRBV5-6 to TRBJ2-2, with 7 bases matching TRBD1. The CDR3 has 15 residues. V shed 1 base and J 0 bases; nucleotides not matched to a gene: 0. The V gene's germline CDR1 is SGHDT and CDR2 YYEEEE. The CDR3 DNA reads TGTGCCAGCAGCTTGACAGGGGCGAACACCGGGGAGCTGTTTTTT. This codes for CASSLTGANTGELFF.

Note on this clonotype: A much more abundant neighbour one base away suggests this may be a read error. The chain uses TRBV6-1 and TRBJ2-5, with TRBD2 as a possible D gene (6 bases). The J call may be incorrect, as the DNA end agrees better with TRBJ2-1. Germline V gene lookup returns CDR1 MNHNS and CDR2 SASEGT. This CDR3 contains 13 residues. CDR3 amino acids: CASSGVLRGEQFF. DNA for the CDR3: TGTGCCAGCAGTGGGGTCCTCCGGGGGGAGCAGTTCTTC.

This clonotype was seen ten or more times. This sequence joins TRBV11-2 and TRBJ1-1, with a weak D call TRBD1 (6 bases). The ends were cut back, 7 bases at V and 5 bases at J, with 17 bases in the middle. CDR1 SGHAT and CDR2 FQNNGV come from the germline V gene. The CDR3 is made up of 14 amino acids. The CDR3, as DNA: TGTGCCAGCACCCAGGGGAGGATGGATACTGAAGCTTTCTTT. Translation gives CASTQGRMDTEAFF.

The chain employs TRBV20-1 and TRBJ1-5; TRBD1 agrees at 8 bases. Trimming removed 3 bases from V and 3 bases from J; junction bases left unmatched: 7. The CDR3 covers 15 residues. Per the germline V gene, CDR1 is DFQATT and CDR2 is SNEGSKA (reference sequence). CDR3 sequence reads: CSASEARGPNQPQHF. CDR3 in DNA: TGCAGTGCTAGTGAGGCCAGGGGGCCCAATCAGCCCCAGCATTTT.

This clonotype was picked up a small number of times. The chain links TRBV5-1 to TRBJ2-3; D is possibly TRBD2 (6 bases). CDR1 and CDR2 (germline): SGHRS, YFSETQ. This CDR3 comprises 16 residues. Deletions cut 5 bases from V and 1 base from J, with 17 bases between. The CDR3, as DNA: TGCGCCAGCAGTCCCTGGGAAGCGGGCGGCACAGATACGCAGTATTTT. Translating gives CASSPWEAGGTDTQYF.

The sample holds many counts of this clonotype. The gene calls are TRBV7-2 and TRBJ2-1, with D maybe TRBD2 (6 bases). Trimming cost V 5 bases and J 2 bases, with 16 bases left between them. Germline V gene lookup returns CDR1 SGHTA and CDR2 FQGNSA. The CDR3 length is 16 residues. CDR3 in amino acids: CASSRRGPETYNEQFF. CDR3 nucleotides: TGTGCCAGCAGCCGGCGGGGCCCAGAGACCTACAATGAGCAGTTCTTC.

This clonotype was observed a few times. This chain joins TRBV5-1 and TRBJ1-2; no clear D gene. The CDR3 loop spans 14 amino acids. Germline V CDR1 and CDR2: SGHRS, YFSETQ. V was pared by 2 bases and J by 0 bases, with 8 bases between. DNA for the CDR3: TGCGCCAGCAGCTTTAATGGGGCTAACTATGGCTACACCTTC. It yields the protein CASSFNGANYGYTF.

This clonotype was counted at least ten times. The rearrangement links TRBV5-5 to TRBJ2-5, with D perhaps given as TRBD1 or TRBD2 (5 bases each). This CDR3 has 13 residues. Germline lookup yields CDR1 SGHKS and CDR2 YYEKEE (reference sequence). V lost 2 bases and J 5 bases, leaving 10 bases between the germline ends. The CDR3 sequence: CASSFGTVETQYF. The CDR3, as DNA: TGTGCCAGCAGCTTTGGGACGGTGGAGACCCAGTACTTC.

At least ten counts were recorded for this clonotype. The J gene is TRBJ2-7, the V gene TRBV20-1, with unresolved D. This CDR3 has 14 amino acids. Germline V CDR1 and CDR2: DFQATT, SNEGSKA (reference sequence). Trimming pared 5 bases from V and 0 bases from J, leaving 14 bases between. Written as DNA, the CDR3 is TGCAGTGCTGCCCCCGGCGTAAGCTCCTACGAGCAGTACTTC. It is translated as CSAAPGVSSYEQYF.

As concerns this clonotype: Possible read error: a much larger clone is one base away. The chain joins TRBV12-3 or TRBV12-4 to TRBJ2-2; D uncertain. The CDR3 has 16 residues. With 6 bases removed from V and 0 bases from J, the gap between germline ends came to 14 bases. Here the CDR3 reads CASSPKLTSNTGELFF. CDR3 sequence (DNA): TGTGCCAGCAGCCCCAAACTAACCTCGAACACCGGGGAGCTGTTTTTT.

The table lists this clonotype with many counts. The V gene is TRBV29-1, the J gene TRBJ2-7; D is perhaps TRBD2 (6 bases). The V end lost 4 bases, the J end lost 5 bases, and 12 bases lay between the germline ends. The CDR3 has 12 amino acids. Germline values: CDR1 SQVTM, CDR2 ANQGSEA. This CDR3 reads CSVVLATHEQYF. CDR3 DNA: TGCAGCGTTGTTCTAGCGACCCACGAGCAGTACTTC.

The V and J genes are TRBV6-1 and TRBJ1-3; no clear D gene. V was trimmed by 8 bases and J by 2 bases, leaving 4 bases between them. The CDR3 is 11 amino acids. CDR1 and CDR2 (germline): MNHNS, SASEGT. CDR3 sequence: CASRTGNTIYF. The DNA for the CDR3 is TGTGCCAGCCGGACTGGAAACACCATATATTTT.

This rearrangement joins TRBV3-1 to TRBJ2-3; the match to TRBD2 covers 8 bases. This CDR3 is 14 amino acids long. In germline, CDR1 is LGHDT, CDR2 YNNKEL (reference sequence). Trimming took 6 bases from V and 7 from J; bases not matched to a gene: 9. The CDR3 here is CASRGAGGRNTQYF. As DNA, the CDR3 is TGTGCCAGCAGGGGGGCGGGAGGAAGGAATACGCAGTATTTT.

A word on this clonotype: One base away lies a much larger clone, so this may be a sequencing read error. This chain links TRBV3-1 with TRBJ2-1, with 8 bases that match TRBD2. Germline lookup yields CDR1 LGHDT and CDR2 YNNKEL (reference sequence). This CDR3 has 18 residues. Here the CDR3 DNA reads TGTGCCAGCGGCCAACCGGGAGCTACGGGAGGGGAATACAATGAGCAGTTCTTC. Translation: CASGQPGATGGEYNEQFF.

Many counts were recorded for this clonotype. The J gene is TRBJ2-1, the V gene TRBV20-1; 14 nucleotides align to TRBD2. V trimming: 0 bases; J trimming: 2 bases; junction bases outside the gene matches: 24. Germline V gene lookup returns CDR1 DFQATT and CDR2 SNEGSKA (reference sequence). The CDR3 consists of 24 residues. The CDR3 DNA follows: TGCAGTGCTAGAGATGGTTTAGGGGGGTCCTGGGGACTAGCGGGAGATTTACCCTACAATGAGCAGTTCTTC. Amino acids: CSARDGLGGSWGLAGDLPYNEQFF.

This clonotype was recorded a few times. The rearrangement joins TRBV13 to TRBJ1-6; 8 positions agree with TRBD1. The CDR3 covers 18 residues. Trimming cost V 5 bases and J 4 bases; bases outside gene matches: 13. Looked up from germline, CDR1 is PRHDT and CDR2 is FYEKMQ (reference sequence). The CDR3 spells CASSGTNPGGGYNSPLHF. The CDR3 DNA is TGTGCCAGCAGCGGAACCAACCCAGGGGGCGGTTATAATTCACCCCTCCACTTT.